Below are 32 T cell receptor beta chains sequenced from a single sample in a study of shared clonotypes between healthy human individuals. Sequencing was performed with immunoSEQ multiplex PCR; in TCRdb, only in-frame clones are kept and a portion is missing. Of about 770,000 clones listed, approximately 77% are singletons. Sequencing used memory CD4+ T cells sorted from blood. As to subset: CD45RA-negative fraction. These receptors were collected from a woman younger than 45 in good health.

The chain has TRBV27 and TRBJ2-1; D not certain. V shed 5 bases and J shed 8 bases, with 16 bases lying between them. Germline V gene data show CDR1 as MNHEY and CDR2 as SMNVEV (reference sequence). The CDR3 extends over 14 amino acids. CDR3 nucleotide sequence: TGTGCCAGCAGTCCCTCACGTGCATCCCATGAGCAGTTCTTC. Translated: CASSPSRASHEQFF.

This clone appeared once. The rearrangement uses TRBV25-1 and TRBJ2-5; a possible D gene is TRBD2 (6 bases). Deletions cut 3 bases from V and 7 bases from J, with 21 bases between. From germline, CDR1 is MGHDK and CDR2 SYGVNS. The CDR3 totals 16 residues. The CDR3 DNA sequence: TGTGCCAGCAGTGATGACGGTAGCGGCTCCTCCGCGACCCAGTACTTC. The encoded protein is CASSDDGSGSSATQYF.

The V call is TRBV27, the J call TRBJ1-2; 8 bases match TRBD1. The germline CDR1 and CDR2 sequences are MNHEY and SMNVEV (reference sequence). The CDR3 consists of 20 residues. With V trimmed by 10 bases and J by 2 bases, 27 bases remained unmatched. CDR3 DNA sequence: TGTGCCACCCCAACCCGACTAGACCGGGACAGGATCCCTCCAAACTATGGCTACACCTTC. Protein: CATPTRLDRDRIPPNYGYTF.

The chain carries TRBV6-1 and TRBJ1-4, with a weak D call TRBD1 (5 bases). V was shortened by 7 bases and J by 6 bases, with 12 bases between the two germline ends. CDR3 length: 13 residues. CDR1 is MNHNS, CDR2 SASEGT, per germline. The CDR3 bases are TGTGCCAGCAACGGGGCGCAAGATGAAAAACTGTTTTTT. It specifies CASNGAQDEKLFF.

This clone was detected a few times. The V and J genes are TRBV5-1 and TRBJ2-2, with a weak D call TRBD1 (7 bases). Trimming shortened V by 4 bases and J by 5 bases, and 18 bases separated the two germline ends. The germline gives CDR1 SGHRS, CDR2 YFSETQ. The CDR3 consists of 16 residues. CDR3 region: CASSPTGDSGTGELFF. As DNA, the CDR3 is TGCGCCAGCAGCCCTACAGGGGACAGCGGGACCGGGGAGCTGTTTTTT.

The chain recombines TRBV23-1 with TRBJ2-2; perhaps D is TRBD1 or TRBD2 (5 bases each). TRBV23-1 falls under the ORF class, with uncertain function. With 0 bases removed from V and 4 bases from J, the gap between germline ends came to 24 bases. The CDR3 extends over 20 amino acids. The CDR3 is CASSQSGVPGTDRGTGELFF. For the CDR3, the DNA is TGCGCCAGCAGTCAATCCGGGGTCCCCGGGACGGACCGTGGCACCGGGGAGCTGTTTTTT.

This clone was seen only a few times. The chain uses TRBV18 and TRBJ2-2; D is unclear. CDR1 and CDR2 from the germline V gene are KGHSH and LQKENI. V was clipped by 0 bases and J by 5 bases, with 16 bases between them. CDR3 length: 17 residues. The CDR3 here is CASSPPETPPLTGELFF. CDR3 sequence (DNA): TGTGCCAGCTCACCACCAGAGACACCTCCCTTAACCGGGGAGCTGTTTTTT.

V and J are TRBV6-5 and TRBJ2-7; weak D call: TRBD1 (5 bases). V lost 0 bases and J lost 2, with 11 bases in between. The CDR3 totals 15 residues. Germline assignment: CDR1 MNHEY and CDR2 SVGAGI. The CDR3 sequence: CASSYSRPDTYEQYF. The CDR3 DNA is TGTGCCAGCAGTTACTCCCGCCCGGACACCTACGAGCAGTACTTC.

V is TRBV9 and J is TRBJ2-3; tentatively, D is TRBD1 or TRBD2 (5 bases each). CDR1 is SGDLS, CDR2 YYNGEE, per germline. Trimming left V 0 bases short and J 3 bases short, with 8 bases between. This CDR3 has 14 amino acids. CDR3 DNA: TGTGCCAGCAGCGTAGGGGGGACGACAGATACGCAGTATTTT. This encodes CASSVGGTTDTQYF.

The chain links TRBV12-5 to TRBJ1-2; maybe TRBD1 (5 bases). The CDR3 runs 16 residues. V shed 3 bases and J shed 3 bases, with 17 bases lying between them. Germline CDR1 LGHNT, CDR2 FRNRAP. This CDR3 reads CASGLKAGQVYYGYTF. The CDR3 region has the DNA TGTGCTAGTGGTTTAAAAGCTGGACAAGTCTACTATGGCTACACCTTC.

This clone has more than one count but fewer than ten. The chain employs TRBV11-2 and TRBJ2-5; D possibly corresponds to TRBD2 (6 bases). The V and J ends lost 3 bases and 5 bases respectively, with 10 bases between them. The germline gives CDR1 SGHAT, CDR2 FQNNGV. This CDR3 contains 13 residues. CDR3 amino acids: CASSLLGRETQYF. As DNA, the CDR3 is TGTGCCAGCAGCTTGTTAGGGAGGGAGACCCAGTACTTC.

This chain links TRBV7-2 with TRBJ2-1; D might be TRBD2 (6 bases). Trimming pared 6 bases from V and 9 bases from J, leaving 12 bases between. Germline loops: CDR1 SGHTA, CDR2 FQGNSA. This CDR3 region has 12 residues. The CDR3 loop reads CASRGLTSEQFF. The CDR3 coding sequence is TGTGCCAGCAGGGGACTCACGAGTGAGCAGTTCTTC.

The V and J genes are TRBV29-1 and TRBJ1-2; D is undetermined. Germline V gives CDR1 SQVTM, CDR2 ANQGSEA. This CDR3 has 13 amino acids. The V end was cut by 3 bases, the J end by 4 bases, with 12 bases between. Written as DNA, the CDR3 is TGCAGCGTTGAGGTCCCCCCAGGCTATGGCTACACCTTC. Translating gives CSVEVPPGYGYTF.

The chain employs TRBV27 and TRBJ1-1, with D possibly TRBD1 on 5 matching bases. V gave up 1 base and J gave up 5 bases, with 8 bases separating them. The CDR3 has 13 amino acids. Germline CDR1 and CDR2: MNHEY and SMNVEV (reference sequence). CDR3 sequence (DNA): TGTGCCAGCAGTTTATTGGGGGAAACTGAAGCTTTCTTT. Translation: CASSLLGETEAFF.

The rearrangement joins TRBV18 to TRBJ1-2; no reliable D call. V was trimmed by 2 bases and J by 7 bases, leaving 14 bases between them. The CDR3 has 14 amino acids. Germline V gene data show CDR1 as KGHSH and CDR2 as LQKENI. CDR3 sequence (DNA): TGTGCCAGCTCACCATCAACACGGAATTTTGGCTACACCTTC. Its translation is CASSPSTRNFGYTF.

CDR3 DNA: TGTGCCATCTCAGGGCCCTACGGCTACACCTTC. This translates into CAISGPYGYTF. This chain links TRBV10-3 with TRBJ1-2; tentative D call: TRBD1 (5 bases). This CDR3 has 11 residues. Germline assignment: CDR1 ENHRY and CDR2 SYGVKD. V lost 8 bases, J lost 8 bases, and 12 bases lay in between.

This clone was observed a handful of times. V gene TRBV15 combines with J gene TRBJ1-5; no reliable D call. Trimming stripped 1 base from V and 9 bases from J, with 7 bases between. Germline V lookup: CDR1 LNHNV, CDR2 YYDKDF (reference sequence). The CDR3 extends over 12 amino acids. The CDR3 is CATSRGSGPQHF. The CDR3 DNA follows: TGTGCCACCAGCAGAGGTTCGGGGCCCCAGCATTTT.

In DNA, the CDR3 is TGTGCCTGGAGTGAGGGGTCAATCGCCGGGGAGCTGTTTTTT. This translates into CAWSEGSIAGELFF. The V and J genes are TRBV30 and TRBJ2-2, with a weak D call TRBD1 (5 bases). This CDR3 contains 14 residues. V dropped 1 base and J dropped 6 bases, with 12 bases sitting between them. Germline V lookup: CDR1 GTSNPN, CDR2 SVGIG (reference sequence). Variable domain in full (rest from reference TRBV30 and TRBJ2-2): SQTIHQWPATLVQPVGSPLSLECTVEGTSNPNLYWYRQAAGRGLQLLFYSVGIGQISSEVPQNLSASRPQDRQFILSSKKLLLSDSGFYLCAWSEGSIAGELFFGEGSRLTVL.

This rearrangement joins TRBV28 to TRBJ1-1; D is perhaps TRBD1 (6 bases). Trimming removed 4 bases at V and 4 bases at J, with 16 bases between. The CDR3 length is 15 residues. Germline V CDR1 and CDR2: MDHEN, SYDVKM. CDR3 bases: TGTGCCAGCAGTTGGCCAGGGGCTGCCAGCACTGAAGCTTTCTTT. Translating gives CASSWPGAASTEAFF.

V usage is TRBV29-1 and J usage is TRBJ2-7; D is possibly TRBD2 (5 bases). Between the trimmed V and J ends, which lost 4 bases and 3 bases, there was a span of 10 bases. Germline values: CDR1 SQVTM, CDR2 ANQGSEA. The CDR3 has 12 residues. CDR3 nucleotides: TGCAGCGTTGGTCGGGAATACTACGAGCAGTACTTC. It codes for CSVGREYYEQYF.

A remark on this clone: It may be a read error: a sequence one base away is much more abundant. The same CDR3 also results from other DNA sequences found in this sample. The rearrangement links TRBV5-1 to TRBJ1-3, with 7 bases lining up with TRBD1. V lost 4 bases, J lost 4 bases, and 5 bases stayed unmatched. There are 14 residues in the CDR3. In germline, CDR1 is SGHRS, CDR2 YFSETQ. CDR3 in DNA: TGCGCCAGCAGCCTAGGGACAGCCGGAAACACCATATATTTT. As protein: CASSLGTAGNTIYF. Full variable domain (outside the CDR3, taken from reference TRBV5-1 and TRBJ1-3): KAGVTQTPRYLIKTRGQQVTLSCSPISGHRSVSWYQQTPGQGLQFLFEYFSETQRNKGNFPGRFSGRQFSNSRSEMNVSTLELGDSALYLCASSLGTAGNTIYFGEGSWLTVV.

Comment on this clone: A single base is all that separates this from a far larger clone, so a read error is likely. This rearrangement joins TRBV7-8 to TRBJ2-7; 9 bases line up with TRBD1. CDR1 and CDR2 from the germline V gene are SGHVS and FQNEAQ. V lost 5 bases to trimming and J lost 4 bases; unmatched junction nucleotides: 0. This CDR3 comprises 12 residues. CDR3 sequence: CASSGQGYEQYF. In nucleotides, the CDR3 is TGTGCCAGCAGCGGACAGGGGTACGAGCAGTACTTC.

The rearrangement joins TRBV28 to TRBJ1-2, with D possibly TRBD1 on 5 matching bases. Trimming left V 3 bases short and J 6 bases short, with 11 bases between. The CDR3 has 13 residues. Germline loops: CDR1 MDHEN, CDR2 SYDVKM. CDR3 DNA: TGTGCCAGCAGTTTTCCCAGGGATAATGGCTACACCTTC. Translating gives CASSFPRDNGYTF.

CDR3 loop: CASSGTGDYGYTF. CDR3 nucleotides: TGTGCCAGCAGTGGTACAGGGGACTATGGCTACACCTTC. The gene calls are TRBV6-1 and TRBJ1-2; 7 bases fit TRBD1. Germline V gene data show CDR1 as MNHNS and CDR2 as SASEGT. V lost 4 bases to trimming and J lost 3 bases; unmatched junction nucleotides: 2. The CDR3 length is 13 residues.

This clone was counted a few times. The V gene is TRBV4-1, the J gene TRBJ1-2; no firm D call. Germline V gene data show CDR1 as MGHRA and CDR2 as YSYEKL. The CDR3 length is 15 residues. V lost 2 bases, J lost 7 bases, and 17 bases lay in between. In nucleotides, the CDR3 is TGCGCCAGCAGCCAATCAGAAGACATGCATCCTGGCTACACCTTC. Protein sequence: CASSQSEDMHPGYTF.

This clone was recorded many times. V is TRBV6-1 and J is TRBJ2-1; TRBD2 agrees at 8 bases. Germline CDR1 reads MNHNS; CDR2 reads SASEGT. The V segment lost 6 bases and the J segment 1 base; nucleotides outside the gene matches: 2. The CDR3 covers 14 residues. The CDR3 DNA sequence: TGTGCCAGCAGCAAGCGGGAGTCCTACAATGAGCAGTTCTTC. It yields the protein CASSKRESYNEQFF.

The chain carries TRBV5-1 and TRBJ2-5; D unclear. Trimming left V 2 bases short and J 2 bases short, with 16 bases between. This CDR3 is built from 16 residues. Germline CDR1 is SGHRS and CDR2 is YFSETQ. This CDR3 is CASSFGLISSQETQYF. The CDR3 DNA follows: TGCGCCAGCAGCTTTGGATTGATCTCTTCGCAAGAGACCCAGTACTTC.

The chain is built from TRBV11-2 and TRBJ2-3, with TRBD2 matching 11 bases. Germline loops: CDR1 SGHAT, CDR2 FQNNGV. CDR3 length equals 17 residues. Germline trimming cut 5 bases from V and 2 bases from J; bases unmatched to any gene: 9. The CDR3 protein is CASSPRPGLADTDTQYF. CDR3 nucleotides: TGTGCCAGCAGCCCCCGTCCGGGACTAGCGGACACAGATACGCAGTATTTT.

DNA of the CDR3: TGTGCCAGCAGCTTGTATTCCCGACAGGGAAGGCGAGGCTACACCTTC. It specifies CASSLYSRQGRRGYTF. The chain joins TRBV5-6 to TRBJ1-2; 7 nucleotides line up with TRBD1. CDR3 size: 16 residues. In germline, CDR1 is SGHDT, CDR2 YYEEEE. J lost 8 bases, V lost 1 base, and 14 bases had no gene match.

This clone occurred once. The rearrangement joins TRBV7-6 to TRBJ2-1; 9 bases match TRBD2. The CDR3 is 15 residues long. Germline CDR1 and CDR2: SGHVS and FNYEAQ. V lost 3 bases to trimming and J lost 5 bases; unmatched junction nucleotides: 5. The CDR3 nucleotides are TGTGCCAGCAGCTTGTCTAGCGGGAAAAACAATGAGCAGTTCTTC. It specifies CASSLSSGKNNEQFF.

The rearrangement links TRBV28 to TRBJ2-3; perhaps TRBD1 as D (6 bases). V shed 3 bases and J shed 2 bases, with 12 bases lying between them. This CDR3 has 15 residues. Germline lookup yields CDR1 MDHEN and CDR2 SYDVKM. CDR3 coding DNA: TGTGCCAGCAGTTTTCAGGGGCTAAACACAGATACGCAGTATTTT. Residues: CASSFQGLNTDTQYF. Using reference TRBV28 and TRBJ2-3 for the parts outside the CDR3, the full variable domain is DVKVTQSSRYLVKRTGEKVFLECVQDMDHENMFWYRQDPGLGLRLIYFSYDVKMKEKGDIPEGYSVSREKKERFSLILESASTNQTSMYLCASSFQGLNTDTQYFGPGTRLTVL.

J is TRBJ2-5 and V is TRBV18, with D tentatively TRBD2 (5 bases). V dropped 3 bases and J dropped 5 bases, with 16 bases sitting between them. The V gene's germline CDR1 is KGHSH and CDR2 LQKENI. The CDR3 length is 15 residues. This CDR3 is CASSPRGPSTETQYF. CDR3 bases: TGTGCCAGCTCACCCCGAGGGCCCTCGACGGAGACCCAGTACTTC.